The rows below give T cell receptor beta chains drawn from one sample of a study of cytomegalovirus exposure and HLA in healthy donors. Assay used: immunoSEQ multiplex PCR; TCRdb lists only in-frame clones, some missing. The sample includes about 200,000 clones. The sample consisted of PBMCs. These TCRs come from a girl aged 2 to 10 in good health and CMV-seropositive. The CDR3 runs from the conserved cysteine through the conserved F or W. Fields, in order: D gene, J gene, V gene, CDR3 DNA, CDR3 protein. A D gene is named only where the DNA matches it firmly.

D gene: TRBD2; J gene: TRBJ2-6; V gene: TRBV18; CDR3 DNA: TGTGCCAGCTCACCACTGGCTCTAGCGGGAGGGCCTGGGGCCAACGTCCTGACTTTC; CDR3 protein: CASSPLALAGGPGANVLTF
D gene: -; J gene: TRBJ1-5; V gene: TRBV2; CDR3 DNA: TGTGCCAGCAGAGCACTCAGGGGAGGGCAGCCCCAGCATTTT; CDR3 protein: CASRALRGGQPQHF
D gene: TRBD2; J gene: TRBJ2-1; V gene: TRBV11-2; CDR3 DNA: TGTGCCAGCAACCAGCGGGGAGACAATGAGCAGTTCTTC; CDR3 protein: CASNQRGDNEQFF
D gene: TRBD1; J gene: TRBJ1-3; V gene: TRBV28; CDR3 DNA: TGTGCCAGCAGTTCAGTGCAGGGGGCGTTCGGAAACACCATATATTTT; CDR3 protein: CASSSVQGAFGNTIYF
D gene: -; J gene: TRBJ2-3; V gene: TRBV5-1; CDR3 DNA: TGCGCCAGCAGCTCGTACACAGATACGCAGTATTTT; CDR3 protein: CASSSYTDTQYF
D gene: TRBD2; J gene: TRBJ2-1; V gene: TRBV2; CDR3 DNA: TGTGCCGCCGGGGGGACTAGCGGGAGGCTCCTCAATGAGCAGTTCTTC; CDR3 protein: CAAGGTSGRLLNEQFF
D gene: TRBD2; J gene: TRBJ2-5; V gene: TRBV7-9; CDR3 DNA: TGTGCCAGCAGCTTACTAGCGGCCCAAGAGACCCAGTACTTC; CDR3 protein: CASSLLAAQETQYF
D gene: TRBD2; J gene: TRBJ2-5; V gene: TRBV5-1; CDR3 DNA: TGCGCCAGCAGCTTGGCCAAGCTAGCGGGAGAGGAGACCCAGTACTTC; CDR3 protein: CASSLAKLAGEETQYF
D gene: TRBD1; J gene: TRBJ1-2; V gene: TRBV9; CDR3 DNA: TGTGCCAGCAGCGGATCAATTACAGGGGCTTCTAACTATGGCTACACCTTC; CDR3 protein: CASSGSITGASNYGYTF
D gene: TRBD1; J gene: TRBJ2-3; V gene: TRBV28; CDR3 DNA: TGTGCCAGCAGTTTAACGGGACAGGGGACCACAGATACGCAGTATTTT; CDR3 protein: CASSLTGQGTTDTQYF
D gene: TRBD1; J gene: TRBJ2-1; V gene: TRBV11-3; CDR3 DNA: TGTGCCAGCAGCCCCAAACAGGGGTCCTACTCCTACAATGAGCAGTTCTTC; CDR3 protein: CASSPKQGSYSYNEQFF
D gene: TRBD2; J gene: TRBJ2-5; V gene: TRBV30; CDR3 DNA: TGTGCCTGGGGGGGGCTAGCGGGAGGAATGGGAGAGACCCAGTACTTC; CDR3 protein: CAWGGLAGGMGETQYF
D gene: -; J gene: TRBJ1-1; V gene: TRBV5-1; CDR3 DNA: TGCGCCAGCAGCTTGGTAGCAGGGGACACTGAAGCTTTCTTT; CDR3 protein: CASSLVAGDTEAFF
D gene: -; J gene: TRBJ1-1; V gene: TRBV9; CDR3 DNA: TGTGCCAGCAGCGTAAGGAGGGGGGGGAACACTGAAGCTTTCTTT; CDR3 protein: CASSVRRGGNTEAFF
D gene: TRBD2; J gene: TRBJ2-5; V gene: TRBV11-2; CDR3 DNA: TGTGCCAGCAGCCCTGCAGTCCCCGGGAGGCAGCAGTACTTC; CDR3 protein: CASSPAVPGRQQYF
D gene: TRBD1; J gene: TRBJ1-5; V gene: TRBV5-1; CDR3 DNA: TGCGCCAGCAGCCCTGGACAGGGAGGGGGATATAGCAATCAGCCCCAGCATTTT; CDR3 protein: CASSPGQGGGYSNQPQHF
D gene: -; J gene: TRBJ2-5; V gene: TRBV6-1; CDR3 DNA: TGTGCCAGCAGTGATCAAAACGGAGAAGAGACCCAGTACTTC; CDR3 protein: CASSDQNGEETQYF
D gene: TRBD1; J gene: TRBJ2-7; V gene: TRBV5-6; CDR3 DNA: TGTGCCAGCAGCTTGGGGACAGGGGTCTCCTACGAGCAGTACTTC; CDR3 protein: CASSLGTGVSYEQYF
D gene: TRBD2; J gene: TRBJ2-7; V gene: TRBV5-4; CDR3 DNA: TGTGCCAGCAGCTTGGGAGGCGGGGGGATCTACGAGCAGTACTTC; CDR3 protein: CASSLGGGGIYEQYF
D gene: -; J gene: TRBJ1-4; V gene: TRBV10-3; CDR3 DNA: TGTGCCTCCCAGGGAGGAACTAATGAAAAACTGTTTTTT; CDR3 protein: CASQGGTNEKLFF
D gene: TRBD1; J gene: TRBJ1-3; V gene: TRBV6-5; CDR3 DNA: TGTGCCAGCAGTTTAAGGACAGGAACCTCTGGAAACACCATATATTTT; CDR3 protein: CASSLRTGTSGNTIYF
D gene: -; J gene: TRBJ2-1; V gene: TRBV7-2; CDR3 DNA: TGTGCCAGCAGCTACCCGGGACTCCTTTTATGGGAGCAGTTCTTC; CDR3 protein: CASSYPGLLLWEQFF
D gene: -; J gene: TRBJ2-3; V gene: TRBV6-1; CDR3 DNA: TGTGCCAGCAGTGATCGGGATACGCAGTATTTT; CDR3 protein: CASSDRDTQYF
D gene: TRBD2; J gene: TRBJ2-6; V gene: TRBV28; CDR3 DNA: TGTGCCAGCCACACTAGCGGTTCCTCTGGGGCCAACGTCCTGACTTTC; CDR3 protein: CASHTSGSSGANVLTF
D gene: -; J gene: TRBJ1-1; V gene: TRBV7-9; CDR3 DNA: TGTGCCAGCAGCTTAGTAAGGGAGCGAGGTGCTTTCTTT; CDR3 protein: CASSLVRERGAFF
D gene: -; J gene: TRBJ2-7; V gene: TRBV6-1; CDR3 DNA: TGTGCCAGCAGTGAACGAGTCCCCTACGAGCAGTACTTC; CDR3 protein: CASSERVPYEQYF
D gene: -; J gene: TRBJ2-6; V gene: TRBV5-6; CDR3 DNA: TGTGCCAGCAGCCCCAACGCAGGGGCGCTCTCTGGGGCCAACGTCCTGACTTTC; CDR3 protein: CASSPNAGALSGANVLTF
D gene: TRBD2; J gene: TRBJ2-7; V gene: TRBV27; CDR3 DNA: TGTGCCTCAAACAGGACTAGCCGCCCATCGAGCGAGCAGTACTTC; CDR3 protein: CASNRTSRPSSEQYF
D gene: -; J gene: TRBJ1-1; V gene: TRBV28; CDR3 DNA: TGTGCCAGCACCCAGGTAACTGAAGCTTTCTTT; CDR3 protein: CASTQVTEAFF
D gene: -; J gene: TRBJ1-5; V gene: TRBV28; CDR3 DNA: TGTGCCAGCAGTTTCCCTCGAGGGCTTCCAAATCAGCCCCAGCATTTT; CDR3 protein: CASSFPRGLPNQPQHF
D gene: TRBD2; J gene: TRBJ2-1; V gene: TRBV29-1; CDR3 DNA: TGCAGCGTCGACCCTAGCGGGATTGAGCAGTTCTTC; CDR3 protein: CSVDPSGIEQFF
D gene: -; J gene: TRBJ2-7; V gene: TRBV13; CDR3 DNA: TGTGCCAGCAGCTTAGGGCCGAACTACGAGCAGTACTTC; CDR3 protein: CASSLGPNYEQYF
D gene: -; J gene: TRBJ1-4; V gene: TRBV6-1; CDR3 DNA: TGTGCCAGCAGTGACGAGGATGAAAAACTGTTTTTT; CDR3 protein: CASSDEDEKLFF
D gene: -; J gene: TRBJ1-1; V gene: TRBV18; CDR3 DNA: TGTGCCAGCTCACCATCTAGTTTTCTTGAAGCTTTCTTT; CDR3 protein: CASSPSSFLEAFF
D gene: -; J gene: TRBJ2-3; V gene: TRBV6-5; CDR3 DNA: TGTGCCAGCAGCCTGGGAGGAGATACGCAGTATTTT; CDR3 protein: CASSLGGDTQYF
D gene: TRBD1; J gene: TRBJ1-2; V gene: TRBV29-1; CDR3 DNA: TGCAGCGTGACCGGGACAGACCCCTTTGGCTACACCTTC; CDR3 protein: CSVTGTDPFGYTF
D gene: TRBD2; J gene: TRBJ2-3; V gene: TRBV10-3; CDR3 DNA: TGTGCCATCAGTGAAAGGCTGCAGGGAGGGACAGATACGCAGTATTTT; CDR3 protein: CAISERLQGGTDTQYF
D gene: -; J gene: TRBJ2-2; V gene: TRBV7-7; CDR3 DNA: TGTGCCAGCAGCTTACTGGGGGGCACCGGGGAGCTGTTTTTT; CDR3 protein: CASSLLGGTGELFF
D gene: TRBD2; J gene: TRBJ2-7; V gene: TRBV6-6; CDR3 DNA: TGTGCCAGCAGTTACTCCCCGGGAGGGCCTAGCTACGAGCAGTACTTC; CDR3 protein: CASSYSPGGPSYEQYF
D gene: -; J gene: TRBJ1-3; V gene: TRBV9; CDR3 DNA: TGTGCCAGCTCAGGCCGCTCTGGAAACACCATATATTTT; CDR3 protein: CASSGRSGNTIYF
D gene: TRBD1; J gene: TRBJ1-1; V gene: TRBV30; CDR3 DNA: TGTGCCTGGGGGACAGGGGGTACTGAAGCTTTCTTT; CDR3 protein: CAWGTGGTEAFF
D gene: -; J gene: TRBJ1-1; V gene: TRBV10-3; CDR3 DNA: TGTGCCACGAGCCCCGGACAGAACACTGAAGCTTTCTTT; CDR3 protein: CATSPGQNTEAFF